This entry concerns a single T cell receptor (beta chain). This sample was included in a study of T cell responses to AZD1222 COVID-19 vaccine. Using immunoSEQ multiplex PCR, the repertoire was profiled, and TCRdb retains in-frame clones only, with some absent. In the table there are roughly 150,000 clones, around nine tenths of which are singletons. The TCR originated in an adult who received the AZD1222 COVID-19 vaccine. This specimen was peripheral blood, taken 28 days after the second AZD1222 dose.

CDR3 sequence (DNA): TGCGCCAGCCGAGCGGGATGGCAGGGGGCAGGTAACACTGAAGCTTTCTTT. This codes for CASRAGWQGAGNTEAFF. The genes are TRBV5-1 and TRBJ1-1; 8 nucleotides line up with TRBD1. Trimming removed 7 bases from V and 2 bases from J; junction bases left unmatched: 16. The CDR3 is 17 residues long. The germline CDR1 and CDR2 sequences are SGHRS and YFSETQ.